Reported below is one T cell receptor beta chain. No antigen is known for it. The germline gives CDR1 SGHTA, CDR2 FQGTGA. This CDR3 spans 16 amino acids. With V trimmed by 2 bases and J by 0 bases, 4 bases remained unmatched. These data come from a study of T cell responses to AZD1222 COVID-19 vaccine. Study-level background: It was second doses at about 4 or about 12 weeks that were pooled.

Assay used: immunoSEQ multiplex PCR; TCRdb lists only in-frame clones, some missing. Counted here are around 140,000 clones, 90% to 95% occurring once; the ten biggest clones make up around 1.4%. General study findings and limits: Breadth and depth of Spike-specific TCRs rose after two AZD1222 doses. Targeting of unmutated variant regions was reportedly seen in nearly half of spike-specific TCRs. In all cases, repertoires were sampled only after the peak T cell response.

The TCR was taken from an adult in good health. Material: peripheral blood, obtained on day 0 of AZD1222 vaccination. J is TRBJ2-3 and V is TRBV7-3, with 8 bases aligning to TRBD2. This CDR3 is CASSLAGGGSTDTQYF. CDR3 in DNA: TGTGCCAGCAGCTTAGCGGGGGGAGGTAGCACAGATACGCAGTATTTT.